Following are 13 T cell receptor beta chains from one sample sequenced in a study of blood T cell repertoires in COVID-19. Profiling relied on immunoSEQ multiplex PCR, and the TCRdb table lists in-frame clones only, not all of them. The data contain about 120,000 clones, around nine tenths of them singletons. Sequences were obtained from peripheral blood. Receptor source: a woman in her 50s with acute or convalescent COVID-19.

In this sample, this clone turned up a few times. This chain links TRBV7-9 with TRBJ1-2, with TRBD1 identical over 9 bases. V trimming: 2 bases; J trimming: 5 bases; junction bases outside the gene matches: 15. The CDR3 runs to 18 residues. Germline assignment: CDR1 SEHNR and CDR2 FQNEAQ (reference sequence). For the CDR3, the DNA is TGTGCCAGCAGCTTACCGACGTATCATCGGGACAGGGCATATGGCTACACCTTC. This encodes CASSLPTYHRDRAYGYTF.

This sequence joins TRBV7-8 and TRBJ2-1; 7 nucleotides match TRBD1. Per germline, CDR1 SGHVS and CDR2 FQNEAQ. This CDR3 has 17 amino acids. With 0 bases clipped from V and 0 bases from J, the junction kept 5 bases outside the gene matches. The CDR3 region has the DNA TGTGCCAGCAGCTTAGCAGGGGACAGAAGCTCCTACAATGAGCAGTTCTTC. Translated: CASSLAGDRSSYNEQFF.

The rearrangement uses TRBV29-1 and TRBJ1-1; 11 bases are shared with TRBD1. This CDR3 has 11 amino acids. V gave up 3 bases and J gave up 13 bases; unmatched junction bases: 4. Germline CDR1 SQVTM, CDR2 ANQGSEA. CDR3: CSVDGQGAVFF. The CDR3 bases are TGCAGCGTTGATGGACAGGGGGCTGTTTTCTTT.

J is TRBJ1-5 and V is TRBV24-1; TRBD1 matches 12 bases. Germline V lookup: CDR1 KGHDR, CDR2 SFDVKD. Losses at the gene ends were 4 bases for V and 6 bases for J; bases not matched to a gene: 6. The CDR3 runs 16 residues. The CDR3 nucleotides are TGTGCCACCAGTGACCCGGGACAGGGGGCAGGTCAGCCCCAGCATTTT. Translating it yields CATSDPGQGAGQPQHF.

The chain couples TRBV2 to TRBJ1-1, with 8 bases identical to TRBD1. This CDR3 contains 15 residues. V lost 7 bases, J lost 7 bases, and 14 bases stayed unmatched. Germline V gives CDR1 SNHLY, CDR2 FYNNEI. CDR3 nucleotides: TGTGCCAGCACGACAGGGGCAAAAGGGCGCAGTGAAGCTTTCTTT. Amino acids: CASTTGAKGRSEAFF.

The chain employs TRBV5-1 and TRBJ1-1, with 9 bases fitting TRBD1. The germline V gene encodes CDR1 SGHRS and CDR2 YFSETQ. V was pared by 2 bases and J by 0 bases, with 5 bases of the junction left unmatched. This CDR3 contains 16 residues. CDR3 sequence: CASSLQGASVNTEAFF. CDR3 sequence (DNA): TGCGCCAGCAGCTTACAGGGGGCCTCGGTGAACACTGAAGCTTTCTTT.

CDR3 coding DNA: TGTGCCAGCAGTCGAGTCGGGGCGGGAGGGCCGAATGAGCAGTTCTTC. It translates to CASSRVGAGGPNEQFF. The V gene is TRBV7-9, the J gene TRBJ2-1; TRBD2 aligns across 9 bases. Trimming took 6 bases from V and 7 from J; bases not matched to a gene: 13. Germline loops: CDR1 SEHNR, CDR2 FQNEAQ (reference sequence). The CDR3 has 16 amino acids.

The chain joins TRBV30 to TRBJ1-3; the D gene is possibly TRBD1 (5 bases). Germline V gene data show CDR1 as GTSNPN and CDR2 as SVGIG (reference sequence). CDR3 length: 17 residues. V lost 2 bases and J 4 bases, leaving 21 bases between the germline ends. CDR3 DNA sequence: TGTGCCTGGAGTAGGGCAAATTCGGGACTGGCAGGAAACACCATATATTTT. It specifies CAWSRANSGLAGNTIYF.

The chain joins TRBV19 to TRBJ2-7, with D tentatively TRBD1 (5 bases). From germline, CDR1 is LNHDA and CDR2 SQIVND (reference sequence). V was trimmed by 4 bases and J by 2 bases, leaving 6 bases between them. This CDR3 contains 12 residues. Written as DNA, the CDR3 is TGTGCCAGTAGTACAGGGACCTACGAGCAGTACTTC. Translation: CASSTGTYEQYF.

The chain combines TRBV11-2 with TRBJ1-1, with TRBD1 as a possible D gene (6 bases). The germline V and J ends were trimmed by 2 bases and 5 bases, with 15 bases remaining between them. This CDR3 spans 15 amino acids. Germline V gene lookup returns CDR1 SGHAT and CDR2 FQNNGV. CDR3 protein: CASSLPGHLRTEAFF. CDR3 in DNA: TGTGCCAGCAGCTTACCGGGACATCTGAGGACTGAAGCTTTCTTT.

In the case of this clone: The junction departs from the called germline gene at one end, perhaps through a read error. V usage is TRBV19 and J usage is TRBJ1-5, with D maybe TRBD1 (6 bases). From germline, CDR1 is LNHDA and CDR2 SQIVND (reference sequence). CDR3 length: 17 residues. CDR3 in DNA: TGTGCCAGTAGGATAGGATCAGGGGCCTATAGCAATCAGCCCCAGCATTTT. Protein sequence: CASRIGSGAYSNQPQHF.

The V call is TRBV7-2, the J call TRBJ2-5; 16 bases map to TRBD2. The germline V gene has CDR1 SGHTA and CDR2 FQGNSA. The CDR3 spans 17 residues. J lost 5 bases, V lost 5 bases, and 8 bases had no gene match. DNA for the CDR3: TGTGCCAGCAGCCTGGGACTAGCGGGAGGGCAGGGGGAGACCCAGTACTTC. This translates into CASSLGLAGGQGETQYF.

The rearrangement joins TRBV19 to TRBJ2-4; 11 positions match TRBD2. This CDR3 comprises 15 residues. Per the germline V gene, CDR1 is LNHDA and CDR2 is SQIVND (reference sequence). The junction had 2 bases not matched to a gene; V was cut back by 5 bases and J by 2 bases. The CDR3 protein is CASSGTSGPKNIQYF. CDR3 nucleotide sequence: TGTGCCAGTAGTGGGACTAGCGGCCCCAAAAACATTCAGTACTTC.